The entry that follows covers one T cell receptor (beta chain) sequence. Its antigen is unidentified. The donors were part of the validation cohort of more than 90 subjects. That cohort was separate from the first cohort, which comprised fewer than 800 subjects. Trimming removed 3 bases from V and 6 bases from J, with 18 bases in between. This CDR3 comprises 16 residues. Germline V gives CDR1 SGDLS, CDR2 YYNGEE. Libraries were prepared by immunoSEQ multiplex PCR; TCRdb keeps only in-frame clonotypes and omits some of them. The sample lists under 150,000 clones, about 83% seen once, with approximately 1.4% in the top ten. This record belongs to a study of cytomegalovirus exposure and HLA in healthy donors. Study details: It was reported in a later analysis that the 100 to 150 validation repertoires used the same platform as the roughly 700 first-cohort repertoires.

Study-wide results and limits: In vitro checks showed that a few CMV-associated chains really do target CMV antigens. According to a subsequent analysis, TCR clusters identified in the first cohort showed a tendency to co-occur across the 110 or so validation repertoires.

The sequence was collected from a woman between 25 and 40 years old in good health and CMV-seronegative. This chain connects TRBV9 to TRBJ2-2; perhaps TRBD1 as D (8 bases). Sequencing input: PBMCs. The CDR3 bases are TGTGCCAGCAGCGCCGAGGACAGGGCGGGGGCCGGGGAGCTGTTTTTT. Its translation is CASSAEDRAGAGELFF.